This TCR beta chain was identified during a study of regulatory dendritic cells for organ transplantation. At the level of the study: On day 6, the dendritic cells were exposed to LPS. Study results and caveats: Considerable individual heterogeneity was seen in alloreactive memory CD8+ T cells. Memory T cells were less diverse than naive, with memory CD8+ most oligoclonal.

With 3 bases clipped from V and 8 bases from J, the junction kept 14 bases outside the gene matches. The germline V gene encodes CDR1 SGHDT and CDR2 YYEEEE. The CDR3 has 16 residues. Sequenced by immunoSEQ multiplex PCR; TCRdb stores in-frame clones only, minus some. The table includes about 20,000 clones, 85% detected once. As for this clone: Its target is unknown.

Sorted subsets were CFSE-labeled and cultured about 5 days with allogeneic dendritic cells. FACS sorted CD4+ or CD8+ T cells into CD45RA+ naive and CD45RO+ memory. Source material: naive CD4+ T cells from blood cultured with dendritic cells. Subset noted: CD45RA+ naive T cells. This chain joins TRBV5-6 and TRBJ1-2; 9 bases agree with TRBD1. The source is a human donor in good health. As DNA, the CDR3 is TGTGCCAGCAGCTGGGACAGGGATTTTAGCGGAAAAGGCTACACCTTC. Protein: CASSWDRDFSGKGYTF.